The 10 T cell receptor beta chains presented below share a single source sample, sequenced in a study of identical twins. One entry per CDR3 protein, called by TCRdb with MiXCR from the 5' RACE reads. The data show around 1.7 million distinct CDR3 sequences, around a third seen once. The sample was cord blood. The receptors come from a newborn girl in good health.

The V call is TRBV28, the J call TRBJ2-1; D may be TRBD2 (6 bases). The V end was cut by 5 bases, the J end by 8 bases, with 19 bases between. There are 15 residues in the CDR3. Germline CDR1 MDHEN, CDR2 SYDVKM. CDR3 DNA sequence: TGTGCCAGCAGTCTATACTCGGTCGGCGGGGATGAGCAGTTCTTC. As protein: CASSLYSVGGDEQFF.

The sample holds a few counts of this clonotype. Here the CDR3 DNA reads TGTGCCAGCAGTGTAGAGGGGGCGGTCTATGGCTACACCTTC. Protein: CASSVEGAVYGYTF. The chain employs TRBV12-3 or TRBV12-4 and TRBJ1-2, with 7 bases identical to TRBD1. V dropped 5 bases and J dropped 4; count of bases not matched to a gene: 7. This CDR3 contains 14 residues.

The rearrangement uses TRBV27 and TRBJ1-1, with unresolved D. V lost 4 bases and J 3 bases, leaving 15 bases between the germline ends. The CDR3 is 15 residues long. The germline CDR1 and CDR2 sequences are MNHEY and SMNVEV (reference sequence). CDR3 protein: CASSSNWAGYTEAFF. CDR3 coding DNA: TGTGCCAGCAGTTCCAATTGGGCCGGGTACACTGAAGCTTTCTTT.

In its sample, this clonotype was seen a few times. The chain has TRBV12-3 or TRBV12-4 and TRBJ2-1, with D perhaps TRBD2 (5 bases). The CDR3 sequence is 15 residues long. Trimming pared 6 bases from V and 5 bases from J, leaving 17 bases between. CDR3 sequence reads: CASSRGGLLDNEQFF. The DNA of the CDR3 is TGTGCCAGCAGCCGTGGAGGTCTCCTCGACAATGAGCAGTTCTTC.

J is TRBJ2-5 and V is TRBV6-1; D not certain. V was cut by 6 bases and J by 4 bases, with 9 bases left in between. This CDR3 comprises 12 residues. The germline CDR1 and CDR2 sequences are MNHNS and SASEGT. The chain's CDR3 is CASREMIETQYF. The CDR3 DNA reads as TGTGCCAGCAGAGAGATGATAGAGACCCAGTACTTC.

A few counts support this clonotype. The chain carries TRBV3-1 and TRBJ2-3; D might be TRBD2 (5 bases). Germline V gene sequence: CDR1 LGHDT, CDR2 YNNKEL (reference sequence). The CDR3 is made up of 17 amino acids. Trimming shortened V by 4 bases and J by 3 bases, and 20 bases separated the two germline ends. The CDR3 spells CASSRTGIPLKTDTQYF. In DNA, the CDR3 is TGTGCCAGCAGCCGGACTGGCATTCCCCTTAAAACAGATACGCAGTATTTT.

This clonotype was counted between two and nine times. CDR3 sequence: CASSRLVETQYF. CDR3 DNA sequence: TGTGCCAGCAGTCGGTTAGTGGAGACCCAGTACTTC. The chain recombines TRBV25-1 with TRBJ2-5, with no clear D. The CDR3 is 12 residues long. The ends were cut back, 5 bases at V and 5 bases at J, with 9 bases in the middle. Germline V gene sequence: CDR1 MGHDK, CDR2 SYGVNS.

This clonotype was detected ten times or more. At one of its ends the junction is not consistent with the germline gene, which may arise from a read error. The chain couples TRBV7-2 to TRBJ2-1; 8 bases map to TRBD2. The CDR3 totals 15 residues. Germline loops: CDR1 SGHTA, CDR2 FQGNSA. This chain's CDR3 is CASSLAGLAYNEQFF. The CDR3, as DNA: TGTGCCAGCAGTTTAGCGGGACTAGCCTACAATGAGCAGTTCTTC.

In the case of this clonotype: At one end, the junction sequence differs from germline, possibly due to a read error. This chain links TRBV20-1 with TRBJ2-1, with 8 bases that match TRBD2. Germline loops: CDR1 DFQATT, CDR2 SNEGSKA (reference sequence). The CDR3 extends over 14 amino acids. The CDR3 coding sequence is TGCAGTGCTAGACTAGCGGGCTCCTACAATGAGCTGTACTTC. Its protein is CSARLAGSYNELYF.

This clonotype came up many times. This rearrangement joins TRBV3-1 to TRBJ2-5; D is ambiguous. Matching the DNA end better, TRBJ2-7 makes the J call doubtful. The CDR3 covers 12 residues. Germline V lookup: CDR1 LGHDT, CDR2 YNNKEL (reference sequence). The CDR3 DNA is TGTGCCAGCAGCCAAGCAGGCCACGAGCAGTACTTC. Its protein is CASSQAGHEQYF.